The 26 T cell receptor beta chains listed next were all sequenced from one sample in a study of identical twins (dated by TCRdb to about 2016). Libraries were built with 5' RACE. The run used an Illumina HiSeq 2000. TCRdb reprocessing: public reads trimmed at Q25 with fastp, clones called with MiXCR, in-frame beta chains kept. Every CDR3 protein is listed once, alongside the most common genes and DNA of its rows. The sample has roughly 18,000 distinct CDR3 sequences on record, just under 70% of them singletons. The ten largest clones take up approximately 5.6% of the sample. Input material: memory (CD45RO+) T cells sorted from blood. What this sample's cell subset or site label stands for: CD45RO+ enriched T cells. The receptors shown here come from a woman aged 18 to 35 in good health. This table probably holds off-target reads from a library built for another chain.

This clonotype was seen a few times. This chain links TRBV15 with TRBJ2-1; D is uncertain. Trimming removed 1 base from V and 3 bases from J, with 16 bases in between. This CDR3 has 17 residues. Germline lookup yields CDR1 LNHNV and CDR2 YYDKDF (reference sequence). The CDR3 DNA reads as TGTGCCACCAGCAGAGTGGGCCCCGTCGAAGTCTACAATGAGCAGTTCTTC. The encoded protein is CATSRVGPVEVYNEQFF.

The CDR3 nucleotides are TGTGCCAGCAGCCGATCCAGGGAGGGCACCGGGGAGCTGTTTTTT. As protein: CASSRSREGTGELFF. V usage is TRBV6-2 or TRBV6-3 and J usage is TRBJ2-2; 7 bases are a match to TRBD2. Germline assignment: CDR1 MNHEY and CDR2 SVGEGT. The CDR3 has 15 amino acids. V was clipped by 6 bases and J by 4 bases; unmatched bases: 8.

The chain uses TRBV9 and TRBJ1-1; D call uncertain. The CDR3 covers 12 residues. CDR1 and CDR2 from the germline V gene are SGDLS and YYNGEE. Trimming removed 4 bases at V and 3 bases at J, with 7 bases between. The DNA for the CDR3 is TGTGCCAGCAGCACTCAATACACTGAAGCTTTCTTT. It codes for CASSTQYTEAFF.

This chain links TRBV4-2 with TRBJ2-7; 8 positions agree with TRBD2. After removal of 7 bases from V and 6 bases from J, the junction contained 17 bases not matched to a gene. This CDR3 is 16 amino acids long. From germline, CDR1 is LGHNA and CDR2 YNFKEQ. DNA of the CDR3: TGTGCCAGCACCCCGTTACCCGGACTAGCCTCATCCGAGCAGTACTTC. Translation gives CASTPLPGLASSEQYF.

The genes are TRBV12-3 or TRBV12-4 and TRBJ2-6, with D unclear. The CDR3 has 14 residues. V was pared by 8 bases and J by 4 bases, with 12 bases between. CDR3: CASASSGGANVLTF. In DNA, the CDR3 is TGTGCCAGCGCCTCCTCTGGAGGGGCCAACGTCCTGACTTTC.

The V call is TRBV6-1, the J call TRBJ2-1; 15 bases are a match to TRBD2. Germline V gives CDR1 MNHNS, CDR2 SASEGT. This CDR3 region has 15 residues. J lost 6 bases, V lost 6 bases, and 3 bases had no gene match. CDR3 DNA: TGTGCCAGCAGCCCGGGACTAGCGGGAGGCAATGAGCAGTTCTTC. It is translated as CASSPGLAGGNEQFF.

This clonotype showed up just once. V usage is TRBV14 and J usage is TRBJ2-1; 10 bases map to TRBD2. The V gene's germline CDR1 is SGHDN and CDR2 FVKESK. The junction had 9 bases not matched to a gene; V was cut back by 0 bases and J by 4 bases. The CDR3 length is 18 residues. The CDR3: CASSQDSASGGYYNEQFF. The CDR3 region has the DNA TGTGCCAGCAGCCAAGATTCAGCTAGCGGGGGATATTACAATGAGCAGTTCTTC.

There are a few counts of this clonotype. This chain links TRBV9 with TRBJ1-5; D gene uncertain. CDR3 length: 15 amino acids. CDR1 is SGDLS, CDR2 YYNGEE, per germline. V was cut by 4 bases and J by 4 bases, with 15 bases left in between. CDR3 in DNA: TGTGCCAGCAGCTTTTCCGACACCCCTAATCAGCCCCAGCATTTT. Amino acid sequence: CASSFSDTPNQPQHF.

This clonotype was observed a single time. V usage is TRBV11-3 and J usage is TRBJ2-2; 12 bases match TRBD2. V was pared by 3 bases and J by 3 bases, with 5 bases of the junction left unmatched. This CDR3 comprises 17 residues. Germline CDR1 SGHNT, CDR2 YENEEA. The CDR3 loop is CASSLSRLAGDTGELFF. CDR3 DNA sequence: TGTGCCAGCAGCTTGAGTCGACTAGCGGGAGACACCGGGGAGCTGTTTTTT.

This clonotype has only one observation. The rearrangement joins TRBV28 to TRBJ2-1; 8 bases line up with TRBD1. The germline V gene encodes CDR1 MDHEN and CDR2 SYDVKM. V shed 7 bases and J 0 bases; nucleotides not matched to a gene: 5. There are 15 residues in the CDR3. The CDR3 coding sequence is TGTGCCAGCAAAGACAGGGGCGGCTCCTACAATGAGCAGTTCTTC. Translating it yields CASKDRGGSYNEQFF.

J is TRBJ2-3 and V is TRBV25-1, with 16 nucleotides matching TRBD2. Germline V gene sequence: CDR1 MGHDK, CDR2 SYGVNS. V dropped 7 bases and J dropped 4; count of bases not matched to a gene: 8. CDR3 size: 17 residues. In DNA form, the CDR3 reads TGTGCCAGCACCAAAGGGGGACTAGCGGGAGGGCCAGATACGCAGTATTTT. Residues: CASTKGGLAGGPDTQYF.

This clonotype was seen once. J is TRBJ1-5 and V is TRBV28; no clear D gene. Trimming took 6 bases from V and 9 from J, leaving 12 bases between them. The CDR3 covers 12 residues. The germline gives CDR1 MDHEN, CDR2 SYDVKM. The CDR3 sequence is CASRTGGRPQHF. The CDR3 DNA reads as TGTGCCAGCAGAACCGGAGGACGGCCCCAGCATTTT.

The V and J genes are TRBV19 and TRBJ1-2; perhaps TRBD1 as D (5 bases). This CDR3 has 15 amino acids. Germline values: CDR1 LNHDA, CDR2 SQIVND (reference sequence). V lost 4 bases and J 6 bases, leaving 18 bases between the germline ends. The CDR3 loop is CASSTGLGGPDGYTF. CDR3 nucleotides: TGTGCCAGTAGTACGGGGCTAGGCGGACCTGATGGCTACACCTTC.

The V call is TRBV11-2, the J call TRBJ2-1, with 9 bases fitting TRBD2. The CDR3 runs to 16 residues. The V segment lost 0 bases and the J segment 7 bases; nucleotides outside the gene matches: 7. Germline values: CDR1 SGHAT, CDR2 FQNNGV. This CDR3 is CASSLEVAGVGNEQFF. CDR3 DNA: TGTGCCAGCAGCTTAGAAGTAGCGGGAGTAGGTAATGAGCAGTTCTTC.

This clonotype was seen only a few times. The gene calls are TRBV20-1 and TRBJ2-1; D uncertain. Between the trimmed V and J ends, which lost 0 bases and 3 bases, there was a span of 6 bases. The V gene's germline CDR1 is DFQATT and CDR2 SNEGSKA (reference sequence). The CDR3 extends over 13 amino acids. The chain's CDR3 is CSARDKGYNEQFF. CDR3 DNA sequence: TGCAGTGCTAGAGATAAAGGCTACAATGAGCAGTTCTTC.

CDR3 sequence reads: CASSPRRWTGELFF. The CDR3 nucleotides are TGTGCCAGCAGCCCCCGACGCTGGACCGGGGAGCTGTTTTTT. The rearrangement uses TRBV11-3 and TRBJ2-2; D gene ambiguous. Per germline, CDR1 SGHNT and CDR2 YENEEA. Trimming left V 5 bases short and J 5 bases short, with 12 bases between. The length of the CDR3 is 14 residues.

This chain uses TRBV30 with TRBJ2-3; 12 bases agree with TRBD2. J lost 4 bases, V lost 3 bases, and 5 bases had no gene match. Germline values: CDR1 GTSNPN, CDR2 SVGIG (reference sequence). This CDR3 region has 15 residues. The DNA of the CDR3 is TGTGCCTGGAGCCGGACTAGCGGGATGGCAGATACGCAGTATTTT. Its translation: CAWSRTSGMADTQYF.

The J gene is TRBJ2-3, the V gene TRBV7-2; D is perhaps TRBD2 (6 bases). The CDR3 runs 15 residues. CDR1 is SGHTA and CDR2 is FQGNSA in the germline V gene. Trimming pared 2 bases from V and 3 bases from J, leaving 12 bases between. CDR3 amino acids: CASSLLAEGTDTQYF. CDR3 DNA sequence: TGTGCCAGCAGCTTATTAGCGGAGGGGACAGATACGCAGTATTTT.

This clonotype was counted only a few times. The rearrangement joins TRBV29-1 to TRBJ2-7; D possibly corresponds to TRBD2 (6 bases). The CDR3 has 14 amino acids. Deletions cut 0 bases from V and 5 bases from J, with 14 bases between. Germline V CDR1 and CDR2: SQVTM, ANQGSEA. The DNA for the CDR3 is TGCAGCGTTGAAGACGAGGCGGGGTCTAACGAGCAGTACTTC. Translation gives CSVEDEAGSNEQYF.

Turning to this clonotype: Lacking the conserved final phenylalanine or tryptophan, this CDR3 likely reflects a read error. The rearrangement joins TRBV6-2 or TRBV6-3 to TRBJ2-7; D is unclear. This CDR3 region has 11 residues. V was pared by 5 bases and J by 5 bases, with 7 bases between. Germline CDR1 is MNHEY and CDR2 is SVGEGT. CDR3 sequence (DNA): TGTGCCAGCAGTCGCCACCACGAGCAGTACTTA. Translating it yields CASSRHHEQYL.

This clonotype was counted a few times. The CDR3 DNA sequence: TGTGCCAGCAGTTTGGCGGGAAACACAGATACGCAGTATTTT. Protein: CASSLAGNTDTQYF. This chain joins TRBV28 and TRBJ2-3, with D perhaps matching TRBD2 (6 bases). CDR1 is MDHEN, CDR2 SYDVKM, per germline. The CDR3 sequence is 14 residues long. V was cut by 3 bases and J by 2 bases, with 9 bases left in between.

The chain has TRBV29-1 and TRBJ2-3; 7 bases match TRBD2. The CDR3 runs 13 residues. V gave up 8 bases and J gave up 0 bases; unmatched junction bases: 5. Germline-derived CDR1 and CDR2 are SQVTM and ANQGSEA. The CDR3 nucleotides are TGCAGCCTTGGACTAGGGAGCACAGATACGCAGTATTTT. Translating it yields CSLGLGSTDTQYF.

This chain links TRBV2 with TRBJ2-1; tentative D call: TRBD2 (6 bases). V was cut by 5 bases and J by 9 bases, with 20 bases left in between. This CDR3 spans 15 amino acids. The germline V gene encodes CDR1 SNHLY and CDR2 FYNNEI. CDR3 nucleotide sequence: TGTGCCAGCAGTCCCCGTAGCGGAACCCTAGGTGAGCAGTTCTTC. This codes for CASSPRSGTLGEQFF.

This clonotype was counted between two and nine times. CDR3 sequence: CASSYGGLAGFEQFF. DNA of the CDR3: TGTGCCAGCAGTTACGGGGGACTAGCGGGATTTGAGCAGTTCTTC. V and J are TRBV6-5 and TRBJ2-1; 13 nucleotides align to TRBD2. The junction had 4 bases not matched to a gene; V was cut back by 2 bases and J by 9 bases. Looked up from germline, CDR1 is MNHEY and CDR2 is SVGAGI. The CDR3 totals 15 residues.

The V gene is TRBV7-2, the J gene TRBJ1-1; D remains unclear. V shed 2 bases and J shed 0 bases, with 4 bases lying between them. CDR1 is SGHTA and CDR2 is FQGNSA in the germline V gene. The CDR3 is 13 residues long. The CDR3 DNA is TGTGCCAGCAGCTTATGGTTGAACACTGAAGCTTTCTTT. Its protein product is CASSLWLNTEAFF.

A few counts support this clonotype. J is TRBJ1-5 and V is TRBV12-3 or TRBV12-4; D is uncertain. Trimming took 0 bases from V and 1 from J, leaving 7 bases between them. The length of the CDR3 is 15 residues. The CDR3 spells CASSLAMDSNQPQHF. The CDR3 DNA reads as TGTGCCAGCAGTTTAGCCATGGACAGCAATCAGCCCCAGCATTTT.